Below are 21 T cell receptor beta chains sequenced from a single sample in a study of regulatory and conventional T cells in RAG deficiency. The data were produced by immunoSEQ multiplex PCR, yet TCRdb's version contains in-frame clones alone and is incomplete. The data contain approximately 22,000 clones, 95% to 96% of them singletons. Blood CD4+ CD25-low CD127-high conventional T cells supplied the genomic DNA template. The same sample was also used in a study of regulatory T cells. That paper adds: The primer mix had 52 TRBV and 13 TRBJ primers.

Input material: CD25- CD4+ T cells sorted from blood. The source of these receptors is a human donor in good health.

The chain joins TRBV5-1 to TRBJ2-7; 8 bases map to TRBD1. After removal of 4 bases from V and 5 bases from J, the junction contained 5 bases not matched to a gene. The length of the CDR3 is 13 residues. Germline CDR1 and CDR2: SGHRS and YFSETQ. In DNA form, the CDR3 reads TGCGCCAGCAGCACGGGGACAGGCGACGAGCAGTACTTC. Translation gives CASSTGTGDEQYF.

The rearrangement joins TRBV9 to TRBJ1-1, with a tentative D call TRBD1 (6 bases). CDR3 length: 13 residues. V lost 0 bases and J 5 bases, leaving 8 bases between the germline ends. Germline V gives CDR1 SGDLS, CDR2 YYNGEE. The CDR3 reads CASSVGGPTEAFF. The CDR3 region has the DNA TGTGCCAGCAGCGTAGGGGGGCCGACTGAAGCTTTCTTT.

The V and J genes are TRBV18 and TRBJ2-5; TRBD1 might be the D (5 bases). CDR3 length: 14 amino acids. Germline V gene data show CDR1 as KGHSH and CDR2 as LQKENI. V lost 2 bases to trimming and J lost 6 bases, with 13 bases between them. This CDR3 reads CASSPGAGPKTQYF. CDR3 DNA: TGTGCCAGCTCACCAGGGGCAGGGCCGAAGACCCAGTACTTC.

The V call is TRBV30, the J call TRBJ2-1; 7 nucleotides line up with TRBD2. Trimming cost V 3 bases and J 0 bases; bases outside gene matches: 2. Germline CDR1 GTSNPN, CDR2 SVGIG (reference sequence). The CDR3 totals 14 residues. The CDR3 bases are TGTGCCTGGAGGGGGGGGAGCTCCTACAATGAGCAGTTCTTC. It codes for CAWRGGSSYNEQFF.

The chain couples TRBV19 to TRBJ1-2, with a weak D call TRBD1 (6 bases). The germline CDR1 and CDR2 sequences are LNHDA and SQIVND (reference sequence). The CDR3 length is 17 residues. V was clipped by 3 bases and J by 4 bases, with 21 bases between them. CDR3 loop: CASSIDIGGRRVYGYTF. The CDR3 DNA is TGTGCCAGTAGTATCGATATAGGGGGTAGGAGAGTCTATGGCTACACCTTC.

V gene TRBV30 combines with J gene TRBJ2-5; weak D call: TRBD1 (6 bases). The DNA end lines up better with TRBJ2-7; the J call may be wrong. The germline gives CDR1 GTSNPN, CDR2 SVGIG (reference sequence). The CDR3 contains 15 residues. The CDR3 is CAWSGTGLYHYEQYF. The CDR3 DNA follows: TGTGCCTGGAGTGGTACAGGGCTCTACCACTACGAGCAGTACTTC.

This chain connects TRBV27 to TRBJ1-2, with D unresolved. CDR3 size: 8 residues. In germline, CDR1 is MNHEY, CDR2 SMNVEV (reference sequence). The CDR3 loop reads CAGGGYTF. CDR3 DNA: TGTGCTGGAGGCGGCTACACCTTC.

The chain uses TRBV28 and TRBJ2-3, with D tentatively TRBD2 (5 bases). CDR3 length equals 13 residues. CDR1 is MDHEN and CDR2 is SYDVKM in the germline V gene. V lost 3 bases and J 7 bases, leaving 11 bases between the germline ends. CDR3 region: CASSFEGRNTQYF. The CDR3 bases are TGTGCCAGCAGTTTTGAGGGAAGGAATACGCAGTATTTT.

With regard to this clone: At one end the junction does not follow the germline gene, possibly because of a read error. This chain links TRBV12-5 with TRBJ1-1, with TRBD1 as a possible D gene (5 bases). Germline CDR1 LGHNT, CDR2 FRNRAP. The CDR3 spans 15 residues. The CDR3 loop reads CASALGGRVPTEASF. In DNA form, the CDR3 reads TGTGCTAGTGCCCTTGGCGGCAGGGTCCCCACTGAAGCTTCCTTT. The full variable domain, in which reference TRBV12-5 and TRBJ1-1 provide the parts outside the CDR3, is DARVTQTPRHKVTEMGQEVTMRCQPILGHNTVFWYRQTMMQGLELLAYFRNRAPLDDSGMPKDRFSAEMPDATLATLKIQPSEPRDSAVYFCASALGGRVPTEASFGQGTRLTVV.

This chain joins TRBV4-1 and TRBJ2-3; no clear D. Germline assignment: CDR1 MGHRA and CDR2 YSYEKL. This CDR3 is 14 amino acids long. V lost 3 bases, J lost 5 bases, and 12 bases lay in between. CDR3 sequence: CASSQLLGLDTQYF. CDR3 sequence (DNA): TGCGCCAGCAGCCAGCTCCTTGGCTTAGATACGCAGTATTTT.

V usage is TRBV5-4 and J usage is TRBJ1-2; the D gene is possibly TRBD1 (5 bases). The ends were cut back, 0 bases at V and 0 bases at J, with 15 bases in the middle. Germline CDR1 is SGHNT and CDR2 is YYREEE (reference sequence). The CDR3 totals 17 residues. CDR3 sequence reads: CASSLVRGRAANYGYTF. For the CDR3, the DNA is TGTGCCAGCAGCTTGGTAAGGGGCAGGGCGGCTAACTATGGCTACACCTTC.

V gene TRBV6-4 combines with J gene TRBJ2-3; 10 positions match TRBD1. In germline, CDR1 is MRHNA, CDR2 SNTAGT. The CDR3 is 15 residues long. V lost 2 bases, J lost 3 bases, and 2 bases stayed unmatched. The CDR3 DNA is TGTGCCAGCAGTGACACGGGACAGGGGACAGATACGCAGTATTTT. Protein: CASSDTGQGTDTQYF.

The chain joins TRBV18 to TRBJ1-5; D perhaps matches TRBD1 (6 bases). Germline V lookup: CDR1 KGHSH, CDR2 LQKENI. The CDR3 loop spans 15 amino acids. The germline V and J ends were trimmed by 2 bases and 2 bases, with 10 bases remaining between them. In DNA form, the CDR3 reads TGTGCCAGCTCACCAATGGACAGCGGCAATCAGCCCCAGCATTTT. The encoded protein is CASSPMDSGNQPQHF.

The rearrangement uses TRBV27 and TRBJ1-2, with D perhaps TRBD1 (6 bases). V dropped 9 bases and J dropped 1 base, with 12 bases sitting between them. Germline loops: CDR1 MNHEY, CDR2 SMNVEV (reference sequence). This CDR3 contains 13 residues. CDR3 nucleotides: TGTGCCAGTCGGGACACCGATAACTATGGCTACACCTTC. Its protein product is CASRDTDNYGYTF.

This rearrangement joins TRBV7-3 to TRBJ1-3; D may be TRBD1 (5 bases). The CDR3 has 15 residues. Germline values: CDR1 SGHTA, CDR2 FQGTGA. The V and J ends lost 1 base and 0 bases respectively, with 7 bases between them. CDR3 DNA: TGTGCCAGCAGCTTAAACCAGGGCTCTGGAAACACCATATATTTT. Translated: CASSLNQGSGNTIYF. The entire variable domain, with the rest obtained from reference TRBV7-3 and TRBJ1-3, is as follows: GAGVSQTPSNKVTEKGKYVELRCDPISGHTALYWYRQSLGQGPEFLIYFQGTGAADDSGLPNDRFFAVRPEGSVSTLKIQRTERGDSAVYLCASSLNQGSGNTIYFGEGSWLTVV.

The chain recombines TRBV6-5 with TRBJ2-7; possible D gene TRBD1, 6 bases. Trimming stripped 6 bases from V and 4 bases from J, with 16 bases between. The CDR3 consists of 14 residues. Germline V gives CDR1 MNHEY, CDR2 SVGAGI. CDR3: CASRTRQEQYEQYF. DNA for the CDR3: TGTGCCAGCAGGACCCGACAGGAGCAATACGAGCAGTACTTC.

This clone was picked up one time. The V gene is TRBV5-4, the J gene TRBJ2-1; TRBD1 agrees at 8 bases. The CDR3 length is 15 residues. Germline V gene sequence: CDR1 SGHNT, CDR2 YYREEE (reference sequence). With 4 bases clipped from V and 7 bases from J, the junction kept 10 bases outside the gene matches. The CDR3 protein is CASSTGTGTGNEQFF. CDR3 nucleotide sequence: TGTGCCAGCAGCACCGGGACAGGAACGGGGAATGAGCAGTTCTTC.

A remark on this clone: A read error may account for a junction end that differs from germline. The same CDR3 also results from other DNA sequences found in this sample. The chain combines TRBV5-1 with TRBJ1-6; 7 bases match TRBD1. The germline V gene has CDR1 SGHRS and CDR2 YFSETQ. The CDR3 contains 18 residues. The DNA of the CDR3 is TGCGCCAGCAGCTTGGGACAGGGAACGCCGGGTGGTAATTCCCCCCTCCACTTT. Protein sequence: CASSLGQGTPGGNSPLHF.

On this clone itself: Other DNA variants within this sample encode the same CDR3. The chain joins TRBV4-1 to TRBJ1-6; 9 nucleotides agree with TRBD1. CDR1 and CDR2 from the germline V gene are MGHRA and YSYEKL. The CDR3 loop spans 15 amino acids. Trimming removed 1 base from V and 10 bases from J; junction bases left unmatched: 5. CDR3 residues: CASSQGRDRESPLHF. CDR3 sequence (DNA): TGCGCCAGCAGCCAAGGCCGGGACAGGGAATCACCCCTCCACTTT.

V is TRBV7-2 and J is TRBJ1-1; TRBD1 is a possible D gene (5 bases). V gave up 5 bases and J gave up 1 base, with 8 bases separating them. CDR1 and CDR2 (germline): SGHTA, FQGNSA. The CDR3 length is 13 residues. DNA for the CDR3: TGTGCCAGCAGCCGAACAGGGAACACTGAAGCTTTCTTT. As protein: CASSRTGNTEAFF.

The chain couples TRBV7-6 to TRBJ2-7, with a tentative D call TRBD1 (5 bases). V lost 2 bases, J lost 7 bases, and 15 bases lay in between. CDR3 size: 14 residues. Germline values: CDR1 SGHVS, CDR2 FNYEAQ. The CDR3 DNA is TGTGCCAGCAGCTTACCCCAGGGAAAGGGAGAGCAGTACTTC. Encoded protein: CASSLPQGKGEQYF.